A single sample gave rise to the 15 T cell receptor beta chains below, sequenced in a study of blood T cell repertoires in COVID-19. TCRdb's copy holds only in-frame clones and misses some; the assay was immunoSEQ multiplex PCR. The sample lists roughly 120,000 clones, approximately 87% occurring once. Material: peripheral blood. These TCRs come from a man between 65 and 85 years old who had recovered from COVID-19.

The CDR3 nucleotides are TGTGCCACCAGTGATGCCGGGACAGCAAACACTGAAGCTTTCTTT. The encoded protein is CATSDAGTANTEAFF. The rearrangement links TRBV24-1 to TRBJ1-1, with TRBD1 matching over 7 bases. The J segment lost 2 bases and the V segment lost 3 bases, leaving 5 bases of the junction unmatched. Per germline, CDR1 KGHDR and CDR2 SFDVKD. The CDR3 runs 15 residues.

This chain links TRBV5-4 with TRBJ1-4; 10 positions match TRBD1. Trimming took 0 bases from V and 2 from J; bases not matched to a gene: 13. Germline loops: CDR1 SGHNT, CDR2 YYREEE (reference sequence). This CDR3 has 20 residues. CDR3 region: CASSLGGPTGGTRTNEKLFF. CDR3 nucleotide sequence: TGTGCCAGCAGCTTGGGGGGGCCGACAGGGGGCACACGGACTAATGAAAAACTGTTTTTT.

This clone has only a few counts. The chain couples TRBV13 to TRBJ1-3; D not certain. CDR1 is PRHDT, CDR2 FYEKMQ, per germline (reference sequence). Trimming pared 3 bases from V and 3 bases from J, leaving 3 bases between. The CDR3 is 12 residues long. The CDR3 region is CASSFSGNTIYF. CDR3 in DNA: TGTGCCAGCAGCTTTAGTGGAAACACCATATATTTT.

The rearrangement uses TRBV7-9 and TRBJ1-1; D remains ambiguous. Trimming cost V 3 bases and J 2 bases, with 4 bases left between them. Per the germline V gene, CDR1 is SEHNR and CDR2 is FQNEAQ (reference sequence). This CDR3 has 12 residues. The CDR3 DNA reads as TGTGCCAGCAGCTTTTCTAACACTGAAGCTTTCTTT. Translating gives CASSFSNTEAFF.

The chain joins TRBV29-1 to TRBJ1-1; TRBD1 agrees at 7 bases. From germline, CDR1 is SQVTM and CDR2 ANQGSEA. The ends lost 6 bases at V and 4 bases at J; junction bases unmatched: 8. The CDR3 consists of 13 residues. Here the CDR3 reads CSVTGDRGTEAFF. In DNA form, the CDR3 reads TGCAGCGTCACAGGGGATCGTGGCACTGAAGCTTTCTTT.

The V gene is TRBV11-2, the J gene TRBJ1-2; 12 bases are a match to TRBD1. With 5 bases clipped from V and 7 bases from J, the junction kept 8 bases outside the gene matches. In germline, CDR1 is SGHAT, CDR2 FQNNGV. The length of the CDR3 is 15 residues. CDR3 in amino acids: CASSPGTGGEFGYTF. In nucleotides, the CDR3 is TGTGCCAGCAGCCCTGGGACAGGGGGCGAATTTGGCTACACCTTC.

The chain is built from TRBV30 and TRBJ2-1; D is perhaps TRBD1 (5 bases). This CDR3 contains 14 residues. V was trimmed by 6 bases and J by 4 bases, leaving 16 bases between them. Germline values: CDR1 GTSNPN, CDR2 SVGIG (reference sequence). The CDR3 DNA reads as TGTGCCTGCCCGGACAACTCACGTTACAATGAGCAGTTCTTC. This translates into CACPDNSRYNEQFF.

The rearrangement uses TRBV2 and TRBJ1-3; no clear D. Trimming left V 1 base short and J 1 base short, with 8 bases between. There are 15 residues in the CDR3. From germline, CDR1 is SNHLY and CDR2 FYNNEI. The CDR3 nucleotides read TGTGCCAGCAGTGAAGAACCCGGGTCTGGAAACACCATATATTTT. As protein: CASSEEPGSGNTIYF.

A few counts support this clone. The V and J genes are TRBV15 and TRBJ2-7; 8 nucleotides agree with TRBD2. The CDR3 sequence is 16 residues long. The ends lost 1 base at V and 1 base at J; junction bases unmatched: 6. Germline V CDR1 and CDR2: LNHNV, YYDKDF (reference sequence). In DNA form, the CDR3 reads TGTGCCACCAGCAGAGTTCCGGGACTAGATTCCTACGAGCAGTACTTC. Translating gives CATSRVPGLDSYEQYF.

This chain joins TRBV6-5 and TRBJ2-7; perhaps TRBD1 as D (6 bases). The CDR3 has 14 residues. The germline V gene encodes CDR1 MNHEY and CDR2 SVGAGI. V gave up 10 bases and J gave up 0 bases, with 16 bases separating them. Here the CDR3 DNA reads TGTGCCACTTCTCTAGGGGGAACCTCCTACGAGCAGTACTTC. Amino acid sequence: CATSLGGTSYEQYF.

This chain links TRBV28 with TRBJ2-7; D unclear. Looked up from germline, CDR1 is MDHEN and CDR2 is SYDVKM. Trimming removed 5 bases at V and 3 bases at J, with 17 bases between. CDR3 length: 15 residues. CDR3 sequence reads: CASSLPSGSRYEQYF. In DNA form, the CDR3 reads TGTGCCAGCAGTCTCCCCTCAGGAAGCCGCTACGAGCAGTACTTC.

J is TRBJ1-1 and V is TRBV7-9, with no clear D. In germline, CDR1 is SEHNR, CDR2 FQNEAQ (reference sequence). The CDR3 is 14 amino acids. V lost 2 bases, J lost 1 base, and 8 bases lay in between. CDR3 bases: TGTGCCAGCAGCTTAATACACCAGAACACTGAAGCTTTCTTT. This encodes CASSLIHQNTEAFF.

About this clone itself: An end of the junction does not agree with germline; a read error may underlie this. This sequence joins TRBV27 and TRBJ2-5, with D uncertain. Germline values: CDR1 MNHEY, CDR2 SMNVEV (reference sequence). The CDR3 covers 10 residues. This CDR3 reads CAGPPETQYF. Written as DNA, the CDR3 is TGCGCCGGGCCGCCGGAGACCCAGTACTTC.

CDR3 nucleotides: TGTGCCTGGAGTGTTTATAAGGGGGATGGCGGGGAGCTGTTTTTT. Translation: CAWSVYKGDGGELFF. The chain employs TRBV30 and TRBJ2-2; D may be TRBD1 (6 bases). The CDR3 extends over 15 amino acids. CDR1 and CDR2 (germline): GTSNPN, SVGIG (reference sequence). Trimming pared 0 bases from V and 7 bases from J, leaving 15 bases between. Looking up the rest from reference TRBV30 and TRBJ2-2 gives the full variable domain: SQTIHQWPATLVQPVGSPLSLECTVEGTSNPNLYWYRQAAGRGLQLLFYSVGIGQISSEVPQNLSASRPQDRQFILSSKKLLLSDSGFYLCAWSVYKGDGGELFFGEGSRLTVL.

This rearrangement joins TRBV21-1 to TRBJ2-7; TRBD1 reflects the table's D call only, with no check against the DNA. TRBV21-1 is labeled a pseudogene. The CDR3 runs to 16 residues. The CDR3 here is CATTRTDRGAYYEQYF. Written as DNA, the CDR3 is TGTGCCACCACCCGAACCGACAGGGGCGCCTACTACGAGCAGTACTTC.